This entry concerns a single T cell receptor (beta chain). This clonotype was seen a few times. The clone's antigen remains unknown. Qualities for individual bases were not recorded, and no much larger clone is one base off. CDR3 length: 16 amino acids, cysteine to phenylalanine. Only the CDR3 region is kept as DNA, spanning 48 bases read in frame from base 1. CDR1 and CDR2, per the germline V gene (reference sequence), are DFQATT and SNEGSKA. The V end gives up 0 bases and the J end 6 bases, leaving 9 bases in the junction not matched to a gene. This entry comes from a study of human T cells and chemical hapten exposure (dated by TCRdb to about 2021). Regarding the research as a whole: For sensitization, 2% DPC in acetone was applied to a 2 cm by 2 cm area of upper inner arm skin. Most of the patients in the cohort were female, and the cohort covered alopecia areata with under or over 50% scalp involvement, alopecia totalis and alopecia universalis. Patients additionally received weekly therapeutic DPC doses to the scalp throughout the roughly 25-week study period. Libraries were combined into a pool for sequencing, and differences in TCR yield between samples came mainly from small differences in library volumes within the pool. Blood for TCR sequencing was provided by twenty-nine alopecia patients at one to four time points (pre-sensitization, 2, 6 and 24 weeks). Patch testing was performed on the upper back with Finn chambers containing 0.01% DPC, and the patch tests were scored after 6 days according to International Contact Dermatitis Research Group standards. The study tracked peripheral blood TCR repertoire changes in vivo during primary and secondary sensitization to the hapten diphenylcyclopropenone (DPC) in alopecia patients. Patient blood was sampled pre-sensitization (week 0) and at 2, 6 and about 24 weeks after DPC sensitization.

The paper's findings and limits, for the study overall: The number of TCRs above 1 in 1000 frequency did not change with DPC sensitization; there was no evidence of global repertoire structure alterations. A positive correlation was found between the number of PT1 expanded TCRs and patch test score, with significance reached at thresholds 8, 16 and 32 but not 4. After repeated subsampling, changes were observed in the strength of the expansion versus patch-test correlation and in the threshold at which the correlation became significant. Significantly more large CDR3 similarity clusters were formed by expanded TCRs than by pre-sensitization or healthy control sets, consistent with antigen-driven responses. Because all patients had alopecia, a presumed autoimmune disease, the immune response of the patients might differ from that of healthy individuals.

The library was prepared using RACE. The instrument was a NextSeq 500. Library preparation attached unique molecular identifiers to individual cDNA molecules for quantitative, reproducible TCR counting. From each blood RNA sample, both TCR alpha and TCR beta chains were sequenced. The paper's processing steps were these. Samples had a median of about 96,000 TCRs, with a range from 23,224 to 690,600. The Decombinator software suite was used to annotate the V, J and CDR3 of the TCR reads. To make PS versus PT1 abundance plots, every sample was subsampled to the same number of TCRs (28,000). Expanded TCRs were defined as absent before sensitization and observed at least eight times at the 2-week time point. TCRdb applied fastp at Q25 and MiXCR to the public reads, then kept only in-frame beta chains. Each record represents a unique CDR3 protein, reported with the most common genes and DNA among its rows. TCRdb assigned the V and J calls; the authors' analysis was not used. For this sample the table gives 25,000 to 30,000 distinct CDR3 sequences, of which 8% to 9.5% were detected only once. The ten largest clones capture roughly 6.6% of the sample.

This sample's time point label indicates: patch test 2, 6 weeks after DPC sensitization. Explained via the paper, the treatment or condition label denotes: therapeutic diphenylcyclopropenone sensitization with weekly scalp DPC. Blood at each patch-test visit was drawn before the patch test was applied. Eligible patients were aged 18 to 70, diagnosed with alopecia, deemed suitable for DPC therapy, and excluded if pregnant. Total RNA was extracted from unfractionated whole blood that had been collected in Tempus Blood RNA tubes. The chain is assembled from TRBV20-1 and TRBJ1-5; a stretch of 9 junction bases matches TRBD1. The TCR was taken from a man aged 25 to 45 with alopecia areata. Some clones in this sample may be carry-over from other donors' samples. This sample comprised whole blood, obtained in connection with sensitization to the hapten diphenylcyclopropenone (DPC). The DNA is as follows: TGCAGTGCTAGAGATCATGGACAGGGGAGAGGTCAGCCCCAGCATTTT. Its protein product is CSARDHGQGRGQPQHF.